Below are 16 T cell receptor beta chains sequenced from a single sample in a study of beta chain features in type 1 diabetes (dated by TCRdb to 2016 to 2019). What these receptors recognize is not known. Study-level results and caveats: A moderate but significant shortening of TCRB CDR3 length was observed in type 1 diabetes patients in all four CD4+ subsets.

The library was produced with the immunoSEQ multiplex PCR assay. All of the isolated RNA was reverse transcribed with the High Capacity cDNA Reverse Transcription Kit, so expressed TCRB transcripts were sequenced. Held by TCRdb, this immuneACCESS table contains in-frame sequences only and omits some clones. Under half of the omission traces to an unresolved V gene where checked; the cause of the rest is unknown. The sample table shows 300,000 to 450,000 clones, and around 10% are seen once. The top ten hold roughly 0.6% of the sample. The sample was central memory CD4+ T cells from blood. These TCRs come from a man under 40 with type 1 diabetes.

The V gene is TRBV19, the J gene TRBJ2-7, with D uncertain. CDR3 length: 14 residues. Germline assignment: CDR1 LNHDA and CDR2 SQIVND (reference sequence). Trimming removed 3 bases from V and 2 bases from J, with 11 bases in between. This CDR3 is CASSIGHVTYEQYF. DNA of the CDR3: TGTGCCAGTAGTATCGGGCATGTAACCTACGAGCAGTACTTC.

The chain is built from TRBV27 and TRBJ1-5; D is unclear. This CDR3 spans 14 amino acids. Trimming pared 4 bases from V and 3 bases from J, leaving 10 bases between. The V gene's germline CDR1 is MNHEY and CDR2 SMNVEV (reference sequence). The CDR3 sequence is CASSSRVYNQPQHF. The CDR3, as DNA: TGTGCCAGCAGTTCAAGGGTCTACAATCAGCCCCAGCATTTT.

This clone has a handful of counts. The gene calls are TRBV19 and TRBJ1-6, with 8 bases lining up with TRBD1. Germline V gene lookup returns CDR1 LNHDA and CDR2 SQIVND (reference sequence). The ends lost 6 bases at V and 7 bases at J; junction bases unmatched: 5. The CDR3 runs 14 residues. CDR3 in DNA: TGTGCCAGTAGCGCCGACAGGGGAAATTCACCCCTCCACTTT. Amino acids: CASSADRGNSPLHF.

This clone was picked up a small number of times. The rearrangement uses TRBV28 and TRBJ2-2; TRBD1 agrees at 7 bases. CDR3 size: 15 residues. J was trimmed by 1 base and V by 3 bases; bases with no gene match: 2. The germline V gene encodes CDR1 MDHEN and CDR2 SYDVKM. The CDR3 region is CASSLGQQNTGELFF. The CDR3 coding sequence is TGTGCCAGCAGTTTGGGACAGCAGAACACCGGGGAGCTGTTTTTT.

This clone has a handful of counts. The CDR3, as DNA: TGTGCCAGCAGCCCCTCGATCGGGAGCACCGGGGAGCTGTTTTTT. Its translation: CASSPSIGSTGELFF. The V and J genes are TRBV5-4 and TRBJ2-2; a weak D match, TRBD2 (6 bases). This CDR3 contains 15 residues. The germline gives CDR1 SGHNT, CDR2 YYREEE (reference sequence). Trimming cost V 4 bases and J 4 bases, with 14 bases left between them.

The sample holds many counts of this clone. The chain uses TRBV25-1 and TRBJ2-7, with 7 bases identical to TRBD1. V lost 7 bases to trimming and J lost 3 bases; unmatched junction nucleotides: 9. This CDR3 spans 14 amino acids. CDR1 and CDR2 (germline): MGHDK, SYGVNS. The CDR3 here is CASMGQYWSYEQYF. CDR3 sequence (DNA): TGTGCCAGCATGGGACAGTATTGGAGCTACGAGCAGTACTTC.

In the case of this clone: This may stem from a read error, because a much larger clone lies one nucleotide away. The chain joins TRBV5-1 to TRBJ2-7; 10 nucleotides agree with TRBD2. Unmatched junction bases numbered 12, after V lost 0 bases and J lost 3 bases. CDR3 length equals 18 residues. The germline V gene encodes CDR1 SGHRS and CDR2 YFSETQ. The CDR3 bases are TGCGCCAGCAGCTTGGAAGCGGAGCGGGGGGGAATGTACTACGAGCAGTACTTC. Amino acids: CASSLEAERGGMYYEQYF. The whole variable domain, remainder taken from reference TRBV5-1 and TRBJ2-7, is KAGVTQTPRYLIKTRGQQVTLSCSPISGHRSVSWYQQTPGQGLQFLFEYFSETQRNKGNFPGRFSGRQFSNSRSEMNVSTLELGDSALYLCASSLEAERGGMYYEQYFGPGTRLTVT.

This clone was picked up a small number of times. The rearrangement uses TRBV6-4 and TRBJ2-2, with 7 bases identical to TRBD2. The CDR3 is made up of 16 amino acids. Trimming removed 4 bases from V and 1 base from J; junction bases left unmatched: 6. The germline gives CDR1 MRHNA, CDR2 SNTAGT. In DNA, the CDR3 is TGTGCCAGCAGTGGGACGATAGCGGGGAACACCGGGGAGCTGTTTTTT. This translates into CASSGTIAGNTGELFF.

Only a few counts were recorded for this clone. The chain joins TRBV7-2 to TRBJ2-1, with TRBD1 matching over 8 bases. Germline V gene data show CDR1 as SGHTA and CDR2 as FQGNSA. V was pared by 5 bases and J by 2 bases, with 8 bases of the junction left unmatched. The CDR3 length is 16 residues. In DNA form, the CDR3 reads TGTGCCAGCAGCCCCCCGGGACAGGCGACCTACAATGAGCAGTTCTTC. It specifies CASSPPGQATYNEQFF.

The chain joins TRBV11-2 to TRBJ1-1, with 12 bases fitting TRBD1. Germline V gene lookup returns CDR1 SGHAT and CDR2 FQNNGV. This CDR3 is 15 amino acids long. The ends lost 5 bases at V and 6 bases at J; junction bases unmatched: 7. The CDR3 loop reads CASSRAGTGGPEAFF. DNA for the CDR3: TGTGCCAGCAGCCGAGCCGGGACAGGGGGCCCTGAAGCTTTCTTT.

The rearrangement uses TRBV28 and TRBJ1-5; 8 bases are shared with TRBD1. This CDR3 is 15 amino acids long. Trimming removed 4 bases from V and 2 bases from J; junction bases left unmatched: 4. Germline V lookup: CDR1 MDHEN, CDR2 SYDVKM. CDR3 nucleotide sequence: TGTGCCAGCAGTTCGACAGGGGCGGGCAATCAGCCCCAGCATTTT. The encoded protein is CASSSTGAGNQPQHF.

This clone was detected a few times. The rearrangement uses TRBV7-2 and TRBJ2-2; 9 bases agree with TRBD2. Trimming cost V 3 bases and J 1 base; bases outside gene matches: 6. The germline CDR1 and CDR2 sequences are SGHTA and FQGNSA. This CDR3 spans 17 amino acids. The CDR3 loop is CASSLFRGRVNTGELFF. The CDR3 bases are TGTGCCAGCAGCTTGTTTCGCGGGAGGGTGAACACCGGGGAGCTGTTTTTT.

The chain joins TRBV10-3 to TRBJ2-2, with a tentative D call TRBD1 (6 bases). Trimming cost V 10 bases and J 8 bases, with 20 bases left between them. The CDR3 spans 14 residues. Germline V gene data show CDR1 as ENHRY and CDR2 as SYGVKD. The CDR3 sequence: CASTPTGTRGELFF. CDR3 in DNA: TGTGCCAGCACCCCCACAGGGACCCGGGGGGAGCTGTTTTTT.

With regard to this clone: The junction shows a germline mismatch at one end, possibly a read error. The chain joins TRBV6-1 to TRBJ2-3; 7 bases are a match to TRBD2. The germline V gene has CDR1 MNHNS and CDR2 SASEGT. The CDR3 sequence is 16 residues long. The CDR3 DNA sequence: TGTGCCAGCAGTGAATGGTCGGGAGGTCACACAGGTACGCAGTATTTT. Amino acid sequence: CASSEWSGGHTGTQYF.

This clone turned up a few times. The chain combines TRBV28 with TRBJ2-3; D uncertain. Trimming removed 3 bases at V and 2 bases at J, with 3 bases between. The germline gives CDR1 MDHEN, CDR2 SYDVKM. The CDR3 is 12 amino acids. The CDR3 region has the DNA TGTGCCAGCAGTTTTCTCACAGATACGCAGTATTTT. Protein sequence: CASSFLTDTQYF. Based on the CDR3 plus reference TRBV28 and TRBJ2-3, the full variable domain is DVKVTQSSRYLVKRTGEKVFLECVQDMDHENMFWYRQDPGLGLRLIYFSYDVKMKEKGDIPEGYSVSREKKERFSLILESASTNQTSMYLCASSFLTDTQYFGPGTRLTVL.

This clone turned up a few times. The chain carries TRBV19 and TRBJ1-5, with unresolved D. The V gene lost 8 bases and the J gene lost 0 bases, with 17 bases spanning the gap. The CDR3 is 16 amino acids. Germline-derived CDR1 and CDR2 are LNHDA and SQIVND (reference sequence). The CDR3 loop reads CASDRPPGDSNQPQHF. CDR3 nucleotide sequence: TGTGCCAGTGACCGGCCACCCGGGGATAGCAATCAGCCCCAGCATTTT.